This T cell receptor beta chain was identified in a study of CD8+CD57+ T cells in acquired aplastic anemia. Whole-study context: When averaged, DNA from sorted CD4+ and CD8+ cells came to 3 to 4 ug.

Study outcomes and limitations: Patients had around 30 CD8+ CDR3 sequences in common with controls (the shared set).

Profiling that covered TCR beta VDJ and CDR3 relied on genomic DNA as its template. Via MiXCR, TCRdb re-called the reads, giving one row per CDR3 protein. The sample shows 200,000 to 300,000 distinct CDR3 sequences, 65% to 90% of them seen only once. Regarding this clonotype: Its antigen is not known.

By flow cytometry, patients selected for sequencing had shown an expansion of CD8+CD57+ cells. This sequence originates from a human donor with aplastic anemia. Sequencing used sorted CD4+, CD8+, or CD8+CD57+ T cells (not recorded which) from PBMCs.

The CDR3 DNA reads as TGTGCCAGCAGCCTATTGGGTAGCACAAACACGCAAGATTTCTTT. Residues: CASSLLGSTNTQDFF. The chain employs TRBV7-3 and TRBJ1-1; unclear D gene. The V end lost 5 bases, the J end lost 13 bases, and 26 bases lay between the germline ends. In germline, CDR1 is SGHTA, CDR2 FQGTGA. The CDR3 extends over 15 amino acids.